This TCR beta chain was observed in a study of cytomegalovirus exposure and HLA in healthy donors. General observations from the study: In a later analysis, several top co-occurrence clusters appeared linked to parvovirus B19, influenza, CMV and Epstein-Barr virus. Confirmation in vitro established that three CMV-associated chains were specific for CMV antigens. Diagnosis of cytomegalovirus status made by the classifier reportedly showed high specificity and sensitivity.

Donors in the study were healthy people who gave bone marrow. Germline trimming cut 7 bases from V and 2 bases from J; bases unmatched to any gene: 5. The CDR3 sequence is 15 residues long. Germline loops: CDR1 LNHDA, CDR2 SQIVND (reference sequence). The PCR used 60 Vbeta and 13 Jbeta primers. Method: immunoSEQ multiplex PCR; TCRdb's copy keeps in-frame clones and lacks some. The data show 95,000 to 100,000 clones, roughly four fifths seen once. On this clone: Its antigen remains unknown.

Material: PBMCs. The chain has TRBV19 and TRBJ1-5; TRBD1 aligns across 10 bases. The TCR comes from a female donor in good health and CMV-seropositive. The CDR3 loop is CASKLTGGGNQPQHF. CDR3 sequence (DNA): TGTGCCAGTAAACTGACAGGGGGCGGCAATCAGCCCCAGCATTTT.